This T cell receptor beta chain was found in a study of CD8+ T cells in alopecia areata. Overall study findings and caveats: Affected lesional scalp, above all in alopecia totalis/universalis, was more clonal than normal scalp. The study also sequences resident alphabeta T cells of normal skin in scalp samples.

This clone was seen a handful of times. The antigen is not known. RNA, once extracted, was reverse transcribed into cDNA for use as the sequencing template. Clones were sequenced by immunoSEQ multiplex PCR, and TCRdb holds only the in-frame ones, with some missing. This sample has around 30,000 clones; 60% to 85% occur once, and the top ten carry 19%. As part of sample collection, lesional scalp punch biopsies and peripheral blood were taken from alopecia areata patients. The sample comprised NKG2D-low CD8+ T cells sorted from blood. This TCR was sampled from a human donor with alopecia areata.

Written as DNA, the CDR3 is TGTGCCAGCAGTGACGCTCAGGATGGGGCAGATACGCAGTATTTT. Translated: CASSDAQDGADTQYF. This sequence joins TRBV6-4 and TRBJ2-3; D is undetermined. Germline V lookup: CDR1 MRHNA, CDR2 SNTAGT. V was trimmed by 2 bases and J by 4 bases, leaving 13 bases between them. The CDR3 loop spans 15 amino acids.